Listed here are 18 T cell receptor beta chains from one sample, sequenced in a study of T cells in Graves' hyperthyroidism and ophthalmopathy. RNA transcripts served as the template for amplifying TCR beta CDR3 regions. HTBI primers were used for first-round RT-PCR of the TCR CDR3. Via MiXCR, TCRdb re-called the multiplex PCR reads, giving one row per CDR3 protein. Found here are about 610,000 distinct CDR3 sequences, roughly 15% of them singletons; the top ten hold approximately 4.3%. The sequenced material came from blood. These receptor sequences come from a middle-aged woman with Graves' ophthalmopathy.

This clonotype has a count of ten or more. The chain combines TRBV24-1 with TRBJ2-5; 7 bases match TRBD1. Germline lookup yields CDR1 KGHDR and CDR2 SFDVKD. The CDR3 extends over 15 amino acids. J gave up 5 bases and V 4 bases, and 9 bases lay outside the gene matches. CDR3 sequence (DNA): TGTGCCACCAGTGAACGCCAGGGGGTAGGGGAGACCCAGTACTTC. It is translated as CATSERQGVGETQYF.

This clonotype occurred many times. The CDR3 protein is CASRLTVAGEQYF. The CDR3 nucleotides are TGTGCCAGCAGACTTACCGTAGCGGGCGAGCAGTACTTC. This chain connects TRBV12-3 or TRBV12-4 to TRBJ2-7; 7 bases line up with TRBD2. The J segment lost 6 bases and the V segment lost 6 bases, leaving 8 bases of the junction unmatched. The CDR3 extends over 13 amino acids.

Many counts were recorded for this clonotype. The V and J genes are TRBV5-8 and TRBJ1-1; TRBD1 matches at 8 bases. Germline CDR1 reads SGHTS; CDR2 reads YDEGEE. This CDR3 has 16 residues. The J segment lost 1 base and the V segment lost 0 bases, leaving 5 bases of the junction unmatched. In DNA, the CDR3 is TGTGCCAGCAGCTTGGGGGGGACAGGATCGAACACTGAAGCTTTCTTT. Protein sequence: CASSLGGTGSNTEAFF.

This clonotype was detected many times. The rearrangement joins TRBV11-1 to TRBJ2-7; D may correspond to TRBD1 or TRBD2 (5 bases each). Trimming pared 4 bases from V and 0 bases from J, leaving 16 bases between. The CDR3 totals 16 residues. Germline V lookup: CDR1 SGHAT, CDR2 FQDESV (reference sequence). The CDR3 coding sequence is TGTGCCAGCAGCTCGGGGCCAGCAGAATTCTCCTACGAGCAGTACTTC. It encodes CASSSGPAEFSYEQYF.

This clonotype has a count of ten or more. The chain uses TRBV13 and TRBJ2-7, with TRBD2 matching 9 bases. V dropped 5 bases and J dropped 5; count of bases not matched to a gene: 7. Germline V gene data show CDR1 as PRHDT and CDR2 as FYEKMQ (reference sequence). There are 14 residues in the CDR3. The CDR3 DNA reads as TGTGCCAGCAGCCCACCCGGGACTAGCAACGAGCAGTACTTC. Translation gives CASSPPGTSNEQYF.

The rearrangement joins TRBV20-1 to TRBJ2-7, with a weak D call TRBD2 (7 bases). This CDR3 is 15 amino acids long. Trimming removed 0 bases at V and 4 bases at J, with 16 bases between. CDR1 is DFQATT and CDR2 is SNEGSKA in the germline V gene (reference sequence). This CDR3 reads CSARDGLGGGYEQYF. The CDR3 coding sequence is TGCAGTGCTAGAGATGGTTTAGGGGGGGGGTACGAGCAGTACTTC.

This clonotype was observed many times. V gene TRBV15 combines with J gene TRBJ1-1; tentative D call: TRBD1 (5 bases). CDR1 and CDR2 (germline): LNHNV, YYDKDF (reference sequence). Trimming took 1 base from V and 1 from J, leaving 10 bases between them. This CDR3 has 15 amino acids. In nucleotides, the CDR3 is TGTGCCACCAGCAGAGCCGGGACGGGGAACACTGAAGCTTTCTTT. Translation: CATSRAGTGNTEAFF. Full variable domain (outside the CDR3, taken from reference TRBV15 and TRBJ1-1): DAMVIQNPRYQVTQFGKPVTLSCSQTLNHNVMYWYQQKSSQAPKLLFHYYDKDFNNEADTPDNFQSRRPNTSFCFLDIRSPGLGDTAMYLCATSRAGTGNTEAFFGQGTRLTVV.

This clonotype was counted a few times. The chain uses TRBV11-2 and TRBJ2-5; D is perhaps TRBD1 or TRBD2 (6 bases each). CDR3 length: 14 residues. V shed 5 bases and J shed 3 bases, with 13 bases lying between them. Germline CDR1 SGHAT, CDR2 FQNNGV. For the CDR3, the DNA is TGTGCCAGCAGCCGACCGGGGGCAGAAGAGACCCAGTACTTC. Its translation is CASSRPGAEETQYF.

At least ten counts were recorded for this clonotype. This chain links TRBV5-1 with TRBJ1-3; TRBD1 matches at 10 bases. This CDR3 comprises 19 residues. Germline CDR1 and CDR2: SGHRS and YFSETQ. Trimming took 2 bases from V and 2 from J; bases not matched to a gene: 13. The CDR3 spells CASSFSGTGVLGPGNTIYF. The DNA of the CDR3 is TGCGCCAGCAGCTTCAGTGGGACAGGGGTCCTGGGACCTGGAAACACCATATATTTT.

This clonotype has at least ten counts. The gene calls are TRBV7-8 and TRBJ1-2; 8 bases line up with TRBD1. The CDR3 runs 15 residues. Germline trimming cut 5 bases from V and 4 bases from J; bases unmatched to any gene: 9. Germline assignment: CDR1 SGHVS and CDR2 FQNEAQ. CDR3 region: CASSLWTGQGYGYTF. The CDR3 bases are TGTGCCAGCAGCCTCTGGACAGGGCAAGGCTATGGCTACACCTTC.

This clonotype was picked up many times. The chain uses TRBV28 and TRBJ2-7; no clear D gene. V was trimmed by 3 bases and J by 0 bases, leaving 12 bases between them. Germline V gives CDR1 MDHEN, CDR2 SYDVKM. This CDR3 spans 15 amino acids. CDR3 DNA sequence: TGTGCCAGCAGTTTTGGTGCGGTTAGCTCCTACGAGCAGTACTTC. Amino acid sequence: CASSFGAVSSYEQYF.

This clonotype has ten or more counts. The gene calls are TRBV4-1 and TRBJ2-4, with unresolved D. Deletions cut 1 base from V and 1 base from J, with 14 bases between. Germline V gives CDR1 MGHRA, CDR2 YSYEKL. The CDR3 loop spans 17 amino acids. This CDR3 is CASSQGRLVGAKNIQYF. In DNA form, the CDR3 reads TGCGCCAGCAGCCAAGGACGGTTGGTCGGGGCCAAAAACATTCAGTACTTC.

This clonotype was seen ten or more times. The V and J genes are TRBV6-5 and TRBJ2-7, with a weak D call TRBD2 (7 bases). V was cut by 6 bases and J by 3 bases, with 21 bases left in between. This CDR3 contains 16 residues. Germline CDR1 is MNHEY and CDR2 is SVGAGI. In DNA form, the CDR3 reads TGTGCCAGCAGCTATCGGGGGGCGGGCCCGTACTACGAGCAGTACTTC. Translation gives CASSYRGAGPYYEQYF.

The rearrangement links TRBV27 to TRBJ2-5; D might be TRBD2 (6 bases). Between the trimmed V and J ends, which lost 5 bases and 4 bases, there was a span of 11 bases. The CDR3 runs to 13 residues. Germline values: CDR1 MNHEY, CDR2 SMNVEV (reference sequence). The CDR3 protein is CASSDTGVETQYF. The CDR3 DNA reads TGTGCCAGCAGTGATACGGGAGTAGAGACCCAGTACTTC.

The V call is TRBV7-8, the J call TRBJ2-2; D unclear. This CDR3 has 16 residues. The V end lost 4 bases, the J end lost 4 bases, and 16 bases lay between the germline ends. Looked up from germline, CDR1 is SGHVS and CDR2 is FQNEAQ. The CDR3 here is CASSYRLGMGTGELFF. CDR3 DNA: TGTGCCAGCAGCTACCGCTTGGGGATGGGCACCGGGGAGCTGTTTTTT.

V is TRBV7-6 and J is TRBJ1-3; TRBD1 aligns across 7 bases. Trimming took 2 bases from V and 0 from J; bases not matched to a gene: 10. The CDR3 spans 18 residues. Germline V lookup: CDR1 SGHVS, CDR2 FNYEAQ. The CDR3, as DNA: TGTGCCAGCAGCTTATCCGGAGTACAGGGGAGCTCTGGAAACACCATATATTTT. Protein: CASSLSGVQGSSGNTIYF.

This clonotype came up many times. The chain is built from TRBV6-5 and TRBJ2-2, with D tentatively TRBD1 (6 bases). The germline V gene has CDR1 MNHEY and CDR2 SVGAGI. V was shortened by 8 bases and J by 5 bases, with 12 bases between the two germline ends. The CDR3 runs 13 residues. CDR3 DNA: TGTGCCAGCCACAGGGTAGAGACCGGGGAGCTGTTTTTT. Its translation: CASHRVETGELFF.

This chain joins TRBV6-5 and TRBJ2-7; D perhaps matches TRBD2 (6 bases). Deletions cut 2 bases from V and 5 bases from J, with 10 bases between. Looked up from germline, CDR1 is MNHEY and CDR2 is SVGAGI. There are 13 residues in the CDR3. CDR3 sequence: CASSYGGGHEQYF. The DNA of the CDR3 is TGTGCCAGCAGTTACGGGGGAGGCCACGAGCAGTACTTC.